The 25 T cell receptor beta chains reported below all come from one sample, sequenced in a study of T cells in Graves' hyperthyroidism and ophthalmopathy. The investigators amplified TCR beta CDR3 regions from RNA transcripts. HTBI primers were employed in a first-round RT-PCR of the TCR CDR3. TCRdb called the multiplex PCR reads again in MiXCR, with one record for every CDR3 protein. The sample records 500,000 to 650,000 distinct CDR3 sequences, over 35% being singletons. Sequenced sample: peripheral blood or thyroid tissue (not recorded which). These receptor sequences come from an adult woman with Graves' disease, either hyperthyroidism or ophthalmopathy (not recorded which).

The gene calls are TRBV7-9 and TRBJ1-1, with D unresolved. CDR1 and CDR2 (germline): SEHNR, FQNEAQ (reference sequence). V was cut by 7 bases and J by 1 base, with 7 bases left in between. The CDR3 loop spans 12 amino acids. The CDR3 sequence: CASNFANTEAFF. DNA of the CDR3: TGTGCCAGCAACTTTGCGAACACTGAAGCTTTCTTT.

This chain connects TRBV7-2 to TRBJ2-5, with D possibly matching TRBD2 (5 bases). Trimming pared 0 bases from V and 4 bases from J, leaving 21 bases between. This CDR3 spans 18 amino acids. Germline V gene data show CDR1 as SGHTA and CDR2 as FQGNSA. The CDR3 nucleotides read TGTGCCAGCAGCTTAGCCAGCTGGACGAACACCGGGATAGAGACCCAGTACTTC. Its translation: CASSLASWTNTGIETQYF.

The chain joins TRBV3-1 to TRBJ1-4; D unclear. The V gene lost 3 bases and the J gene lost 0 bases, with 2 bases spanning the gap. Per the germline V gene, CDR1 is LGHDT and CDR2 is YNNKEL (reference sequence). This CDR3 has 13 amino acids. CDR3 amino acids: CASSQTTNEKLFF. The CDR3 DNA reads as TGTGCCAGCAGCCAGACAACTAATGAAAAACTGTTTTTT.

The rearrangement links TRBV7-9 to TRBJ2-7; 14 bases fit TRBD2. Germline assignment: CDR1 SEHNR and CDR2 FQNEAQ (reference sequence). V was pared by 8 bases and J by 9 bases, with 9 bases of the junction left unmatched. There are 14 residues in the CDR3. As DNA, the CDR3 is TGTGCCAGCGGGACTAGCGGGGGCCTACGAAGGCAGTACTTC. Protein sequence: CASGTSGGLRRQYF.

This clonotype was seen at least ten times. The chain carries TRBV2 and TRBJ1-6; 10 bases are a match to TRBD1. Unmatched junction bases numbered 7, after V lost 7 bases and J lost 7 bases. Germline V gene lookup returns CDR1 SNHLY and CDR2 FYNNEI. The CDR3 is 15 residues long. The CDR3 protein is CASTTTGGENSPLHF. In nucleotides, the CDR3 is TGTGCCAGCACCACGACAGGGGGCGAGAATTCACCCCTCCACTTT.

The genes are TRBV10-3 and TRBJ2-5; 7 bases align to TRBD2. V was clipped by 5 bases and J by 0 bases; unmatched bases: 6. Germline V CDR1 and CDR2: ENHRY, SYGVKD. This CDR3 is 15 amino acids long. The CDR3 bases are TGTGCCATCAGTTCCCGGACTAGAGACCAAGAGACCCAGTACTTC. The encoded protein is CAISSRTRDQETQYF.

This clonotype showed up just a few times. V gene TRBV20-1 combines with J gene TRBJ2-7, with D possibly being TRBD2 (5 bases). This CDR3 is built from 12 residues. The ends were cut back, 5 bases at V and 3 bases at J, with 11 bases in the middle. Germline CDR1 reads DFQATT; CDR2 reads SNEGSKA (reference sequence). CDR3 sequence reads: CSAYTRDYEQYF. CDR3 bases: TGCAGTGCTTATACCCGGGACTACGAGCAGTACTTC.

To note about this clonotype: This may arise from a read error, as a much more abundant clone is one base away. Written as DNA, the CDR3 is TGTGCCTGGAGTGCTCAAAGGCAGCCCCATCATTTT. This gives the protein CAWSAQRQPHHF. The chain uses TRBV30 and TRBJ1-5; D is undetermined. Germline V CDR1 and CDR2: GTSNPN, SVGIG (reference sequence). The CDR3 covers 12 residues.

This clonotype occurred many times. This chain connects TRBV4-1 to TRBJ2-5; D not certain. The CDR3 runs 14 residues. The germline V gene has CDR1 MGHRA and CDR2 YSYEKL. V lost 4 bases and J lost 1, with 10 bases in between. CDR3 DNA: TGCGCCAGCAGCCCCTCCGAGCCCCAAGAGACCCAGTACTTC. Encoded protein: CASSPSEPQETQYF.

This clonotype appeared many times. The CDR3 DNA reads TGTGCCAGTTCGGGAGACAGGAATCAGCCCCAGCATTTT. It yields the protein CASSGDRNQPQHF. The chain joins TRBV6-6 to TRBJ1-5; D is possibly TRBD1 (6 bases). Germline CDR1 reads MNHNY; CDR2 reads SVGAGI (reference sequence). Trimming removed 9 bases from V and 4 bases from J, with 13 bases in between. There are 13 residues in the CDR3.

The chain combines TRBV20-1 with TRBJ2-7, with 10 bases identical to TRBD2. Germline-derived CDR1 and CDR2 are DFQATT and SNEGSKA (reference sequence). The V and J ends lost 2 bases and 3 bases, in that order; junction bases with no gene match: 7. The CDR3 is 15 residues long. The CDR3 DNA reads TGCAGTGCTAGACCTCTAGCGGGAGCAGGCTACGAGCAGTACTTC. Its translation is CSARPLAGAGYEQYF.

This clonotype was observed a single time. J is TRBJ2-7 and V is TRBV2; D unresolved. Germline CDR1 SNHLY, CDR2 FYNNEI. This CDR3 is built from 12 residues. The V end was cut by 5 bases, the J end by 6 bases, with 11 bases between. The CDR3 nucleotides are TGTGCCAGCAGTTACTCGACGGGCGAGCAGTACTTC. This codes for CASSYSTGEQYF.

V usage is TRBV19 and J usage is TRBJ1-1; D is undetermined. The germline V gene encodes CDR1 LNHDA and CDR2 SQIVND (reference sequence). The germline V and J ends were trimmed by 7 bases and 6 bases, with 15 bases remaining between them. The CDR3 contains 13 residues. CDR3 sequence: CASTITGVPEAFF. CDR3 nucleotide sequence: TGTGCCAGTACCATCACGGGAGTTCCTGAAGCTTTCTTT.

The rearrangement uses TRBV5-4 and TRBJ1-6; D possibly corresponds to TRBD1 (6 bases). Germline CDR1 and CDR2: SGHNT and YYREEE (reference sequence). The V end lost 4 bases, the J end lost 8 bases, and 16 bases lay between the germline ends. The CDR3 runs to 15 residues. The CDR3 sequence: CASSSNRARDSPLHF. CDR3 nucleotides: TGTGCCAGCAGCAGCAACAGGGCCAGGGATTCACCCCTCCACTTT.

The chain joins TRBV4-1 to TRBJ1-5; perhaps TRBD1 as D (5 bases). Germline loops: CDR1 MGHRA, CDR2 YSYEKL. The V end lost 4 bases, the J end lost 0 bases, and 10 bases lay between the germline ends. The CDR3 length is 15 residues. CDR3 coding DNA: TGCGCCAGCAGCCCAGACAGTTATAGCAATCAGCCCCAGCATTTT. This encodes CASSPDSYSNQPQHF.

This sequence joins TRBV4-1 and TRBJ1-5; D not certain. The germline gives CDR1 MGHRA, CDR2 YSYEKL. The V end was cut by 1 base, the J end by 0 bases, with 7 bases between. This CDR3 region has 15 residues. The CDR3 nucleotides read TGCGCCAGCAGCCAAGGGCGAGATAGCAATCAGCCCCAGCATTTT. Translating gives CASSQGRDSNQPQHF.

V gene TRBV2 combines with J gene TRBJ1-2; D not resolved. The CDR3 is 12 residues long. Trimming stripped 8 bases from V and 6 bases from J, with 13 bases between. CDR1 SNHLY and CDR2 FYNNEI come from the germline V gene. The CDR3 loop reads CASVKAWDGYTF. CDR3 bases: TGTGCCAGCGTTAAGGCGTGGGATGGCTACACCTTC.

At least ten counts were recorded for this clonotype. This chain joins TRBV9 and TRBJ1-2; 9 nucleotides line up with TRBD1. The germline CDR1 and CDR2 sequences are SGDLS and YYNGEE. V dropped 5 bases and J dropped 5; count of bases not matched to a gene: 10. CDR3 length: 15 residues. The CDR3 nucleotides are TGTGCCAGCAGTTATAGAGCCGGGACAGGGTATGGCTACACCTTC. Translated, it gives CASSYRAGTGYGYTF.

This clonotype was observed a handful of times. One end of the junction does not line up with germline, which may come from a read error. The chain couples TRBV5-1 to TRBJ1-1; D gene uncertain. The germline CDR1 and CDR2 sequences are SGHRS and YFSETQ. The CDR3 spans 10 residues. This CDR3 is CASSLGEDSF. DNA of the CDR3: TGCGCCAGCAGCTTGGGTGAAGATAGCTTT.

This clonotype was counted at least ten times. V gene TRBV7-9 combines with J gene TRBJ2-7; 10 nucleotides agree with TRBD2. This CDR3 region has 14 residues. The junction had 3 bases not matched to a gene; V was cut back by 5 bases and J by 2 bases. The germline CDR1 and CDR2 sequences are SEHNR and FQNEAQ (reference sequence). The chain's CDR3 is CASSRTSGAYEQYF. Here the CDR3 DNA reads TGTGCCAGCAGCCGGACTAGCGGAGCCTACGAGCAGTACTTC.

The V and J genes are TRBV29-1 and TRBJ1-5; the D gene is possibly TRBD1 (6 bases). Looked up from germline, CDR1 is SQVTM and CDR2 is ANQGSEA. The CDR3 is made up of 13 amino acids. V was shortened by 5 bases and J by 5 bases, with 13 bases between the two germline ends. CDR3 DNA sequence: TGCAGCGTTAGACAGGCAGACGATCAGCCCCAGCATTTT. Protein sequence: CSVRQADDQPQHF.

The chain links TRBV7-8 to TRBJ1-5, with D tentatively TRBD1 (5 bases). This CDR3 is 14 amino acids long. CDR1 is SGHVS and CDR2 is FQNEAQ in the germline V gene. Trimming pared 5 bases from V and 4 bases from J, leaving 12 bases between. This CDR3 reads CASSPWGFNQPQHF. CDR3 nucleotides: TGTGCCAGCAGCCCCTGGGGGTTTAATCAGCCCCAGCATTTT. The full variable domain, rest sourced from reference TRBV7-8 and TRBJ1-5, is GAGVSQSPRYKVAKRGQDVALRCDPISGHVSLFWYQQALGQGPEFLTYFQNEAQLDKSGLPSDRFFAERPEGSVSTLKIQRTQQEDSAVYLCASSPWGFNQPQHFGDGTRLSIL.

This chain joins TRBV10-3 and TRBJ1-2, with a weak D call TRBD1 (6 bases). The CDR3 runs 17 residues. Germline values: CDR1 ENHRY, CDR2 SYGVKD. V shed 2 bases and J shed 2 bases, with 18 bases lying between them. The CDR3 reads CAISEPGGPGTNYGYTF. CDR3 in DNA: TGTGCCATCAGTGAGCCCGGGGGCCCAGGGACCAACTATGGCTACACCTTC.

The chain is built from TRBV7-8 and TRBJ2-5; no clear D. CDR1 and CDR2 (germline): SGHVS, FQNEAQ. The CDR3 is made up of 13 amino acids. V lost 5 bases and J lost 7, with 14 bases in between. CDR3 in amino acids: CASSPGDRGTQYF. The CDR3 nucleotides are TGTGCCAGCAGCCCCGGTGACCGCGGGACCCAGTACTTC.

The chain couples TRBV29-1 to TRBJ2-5; TRBD1 matches at 8 bases. CDR1 is SQVTM and CDR2 is ANQGSEA in the germline V gene. The CDR3 spans 13 residues. With 7 bases clipped from V and 2 bases from J, the junction kept 6 bases outside the gene matches. The CDR3 here is CSAGQGSQETQYF. Here the CDR3 DNA reads TGCAGCGCCGGACAGGGATCACAAGAGACCCAGTACTTC. The whole variable domain, remainder taken from reference TRBV29-1 and TRBJ2-5, is SAVISQKPSRDICQRGTSLTIQCQVDSQVTMMFWYRQQPGQSLTLIATANQGSEATYESGFVIDKFPISRPNLTFSTLTVSNMSPEDSSIYLCSAGQGSQETQYFGPGTRLLVL.